This TCR beta chain originates from a study of T cells in localized non-small cell lung cancer. Only in-frame clones appear in the TCRdb table, and some are missing; sequencing was by immunoSEQ multiplex PCR. This table has roughly 2,100 clones, roughly 30% appearing once. In regard to this clone: Its antigen is still unknown.

The CDR3 has 18 amino acids. Trimming took off 6 bases at V and 0 bases at J, with 21 bases between the two ends. The germline gives CDR1 MNHGY, CDR2 SAAAGT. Points from the study as a whole: Uninvolved adjacent lung showed peak T cell clonality, exceeding tumor. Longer overall survival was seen with higher T cell density measured in blood.

Neighbouring lung, lacking atypia, was collected no less than 2 cm away from the tumor margin. This chain links TRBV6-8 with TRBJ1-5, with TRBD1 as a possible D gene (5 bases). The source was normal lung tissue next to the tumor, collected before any cancer treatment. The sequence was obtained from a male donor aged 60 or over with stage II lung adenocarcinoma. Here the CDR3 reads CASSQSFLPGISNQPQHF. In DNA, the CDR3 is TGTGCCAGCAGCCAATCATTCCTTCCAGGGATTAGCAATCAGCCCCAGCATTTT.